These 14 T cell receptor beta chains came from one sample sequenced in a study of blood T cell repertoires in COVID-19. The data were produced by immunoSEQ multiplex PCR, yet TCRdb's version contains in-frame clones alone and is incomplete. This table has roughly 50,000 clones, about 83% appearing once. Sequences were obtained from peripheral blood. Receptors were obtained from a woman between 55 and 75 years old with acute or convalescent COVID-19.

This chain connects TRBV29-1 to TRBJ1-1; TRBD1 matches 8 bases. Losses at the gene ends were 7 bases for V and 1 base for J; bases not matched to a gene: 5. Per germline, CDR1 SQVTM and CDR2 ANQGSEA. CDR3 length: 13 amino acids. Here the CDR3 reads CSAHGTGNTEAFF. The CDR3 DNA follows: TGCAGCGCCCATGGGACAGGGAACACTGAAGCTTTCTTT.

CDR3 protein: CASSGQPNTGELFF. In DNA, the CDR3 is TGTGCCAGCTCGGGACAACCTAACACCGGGGAGCTGTTTTTT. The chain employs TRBV18 and TRBJ2-2; D may be TRBD1 (6 bases). The CDR3 has 14 amino acids. Trimming cost V 6 bases and J 2 bases, with 10 bases left between them. Germline V gene lookup returns CDR1 KGHSH and CDR2 LQKENI. Full variable domain (missing parts from reference TRBV18 and TRBJ2-2): NAGVMQNPRHLVRRRGQEARLRCSPMKGHSHVYWYRQLPEEGLKFMVYLQKENIIDESGMPKERFSAEFPKEGPSILRIQQVVRGDSAAYFCASSGQPNTGELFFGEGSRLTVL.

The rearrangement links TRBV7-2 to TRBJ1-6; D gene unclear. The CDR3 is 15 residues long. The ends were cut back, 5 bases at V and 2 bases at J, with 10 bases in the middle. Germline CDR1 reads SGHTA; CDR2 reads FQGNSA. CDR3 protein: CASSPDGTYNSPLHF. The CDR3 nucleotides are TGTGCCAGCAGCCCAGACGGGACCTATAATTCACCCCTCCACTTT.

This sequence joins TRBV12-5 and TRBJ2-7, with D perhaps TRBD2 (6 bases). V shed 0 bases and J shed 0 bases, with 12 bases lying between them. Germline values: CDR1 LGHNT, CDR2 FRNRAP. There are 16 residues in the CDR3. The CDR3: CASGLVLGRSSYEQYF. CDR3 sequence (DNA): TGTGCTAGTGGTTTGGTACTCGGGAGAAGCTCCTACGAGCAGTACTTC.

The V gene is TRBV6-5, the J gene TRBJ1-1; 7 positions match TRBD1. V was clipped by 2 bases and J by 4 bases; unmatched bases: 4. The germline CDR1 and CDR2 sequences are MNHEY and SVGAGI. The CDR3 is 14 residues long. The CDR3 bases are TGTGCCAGCAGTTACGATAGGGGGCGCACTGAAGCTTTCTTT. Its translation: CASSYDRGRTEAFF.

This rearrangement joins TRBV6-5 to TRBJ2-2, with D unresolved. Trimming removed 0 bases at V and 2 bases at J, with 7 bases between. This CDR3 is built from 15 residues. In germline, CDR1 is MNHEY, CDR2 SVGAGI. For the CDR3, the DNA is TGTGCCAGCAGTTACTCGAGGCTAAACACCGGGGAGCTGTTTTTT. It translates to CASSYSRLNTGELFF.

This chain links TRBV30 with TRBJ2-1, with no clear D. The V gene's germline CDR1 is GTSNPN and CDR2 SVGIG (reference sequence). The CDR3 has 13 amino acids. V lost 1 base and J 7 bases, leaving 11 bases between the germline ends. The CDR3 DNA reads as TGTGCCTGGAGTGCCCCTTTTCCGAATGAGCAGTTCTTC. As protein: CAWSAPFPNEQFF.

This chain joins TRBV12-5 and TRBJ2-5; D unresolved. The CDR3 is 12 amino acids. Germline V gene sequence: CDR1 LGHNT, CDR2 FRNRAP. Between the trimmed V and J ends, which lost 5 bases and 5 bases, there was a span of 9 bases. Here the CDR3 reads CASGPRVETQYF. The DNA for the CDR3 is TGTGCTAGTGGTCCGCGTGTGGAGACCCAGTACTTC.

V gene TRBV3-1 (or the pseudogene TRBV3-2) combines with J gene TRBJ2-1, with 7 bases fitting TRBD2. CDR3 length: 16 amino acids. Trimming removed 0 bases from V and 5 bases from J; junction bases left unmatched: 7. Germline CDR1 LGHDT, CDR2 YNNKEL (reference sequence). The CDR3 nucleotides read TGTGCCAGCAGCCAAGAGATTCTGACTAGCAACAATGAGCAGTTCTTC. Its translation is CASSQEILTSNNEQFF.

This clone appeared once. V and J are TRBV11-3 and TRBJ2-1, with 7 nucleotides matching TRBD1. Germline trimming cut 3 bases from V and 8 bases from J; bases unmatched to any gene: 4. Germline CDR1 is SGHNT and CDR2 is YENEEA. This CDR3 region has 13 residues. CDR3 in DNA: TGTGCCAGCAGCTTGACAGGGTGGGATGAGCAGTTCTTC. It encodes CASSLTGWDEQFF.

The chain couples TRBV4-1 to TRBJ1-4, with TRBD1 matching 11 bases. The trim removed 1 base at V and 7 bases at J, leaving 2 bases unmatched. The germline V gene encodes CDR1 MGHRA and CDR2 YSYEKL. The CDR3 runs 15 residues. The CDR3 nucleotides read TGCGCCAGCAGCCAAGCCGGGACAGGGGGTGAAAAACTGTTTTTT. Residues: CASSQAGTGGEKLFF.

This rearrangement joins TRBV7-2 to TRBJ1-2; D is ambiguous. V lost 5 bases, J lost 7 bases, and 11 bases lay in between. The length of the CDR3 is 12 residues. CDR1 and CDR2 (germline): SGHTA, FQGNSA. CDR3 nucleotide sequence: TGTGCCAGCAGCCCTCCAGAGGCTGGCTACACCTTC. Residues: CASSPPEAGYTF.

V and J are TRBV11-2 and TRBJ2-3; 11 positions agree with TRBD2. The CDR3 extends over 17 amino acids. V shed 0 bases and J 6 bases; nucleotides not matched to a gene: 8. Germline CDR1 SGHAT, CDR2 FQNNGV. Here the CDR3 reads CASSLEDGTSGSDTQYF. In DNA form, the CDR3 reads TGTGCCAGCAGCTTAGAGGACGGGACTAGCGGATCCGATACGCAGTATTTT.

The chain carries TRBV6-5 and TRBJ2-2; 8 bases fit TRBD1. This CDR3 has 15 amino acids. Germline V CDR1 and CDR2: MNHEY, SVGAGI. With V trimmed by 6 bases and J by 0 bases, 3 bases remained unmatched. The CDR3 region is CASSRGHSNTGELFF. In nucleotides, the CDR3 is TGTGCCAGCAGCAGGGGGCACTCGAACACCGGGGAGCTGTTTTTT.